The text below deals with one T cell receptor (beta chain). No antigen is known for it. The V end lost 3 bases, the J end lost 0 bases, and 14 bases lay between the germline ends. There are 17 residues in the CDR3. The V gene's germline CDR1 is LGHNA and CDR2 YNFKEQ. The data derive from a study of T cell responses to AZD1222 COVID-19 vaccine. General study results and limits: Unmutated variant regions are reportedly targeted by nearly half of spike-specific TCRs. Clonal diversity may have been underestimated in mostly white British donors. Baseline testing showed seropositivity in only six or seven AZD1222 recipients. In all cases, repertoires were sampled only after the peak T cell response.

Clones were read by immunoSEQ multiplex PCR, and TCRdb kept only the in-frame ones, dropping some. The sample includes 85,000 to 130,000 clones, about 88% of them seen just once. The clonotype comes from an adult in good health. The rearrangement links TRBV4-2 to TRBJ2-2; no firm D call. The material sequenced was peripheral blood, taken on day 0 of AZD1222 vaccination. The CDR3 coding sequence is TGTGCCAGCAGCCATGGATCCTGGGCGGCGAACACCGGGGAGCTGTTTTTT. The encoded protein is CASSHGSWAANTGELFF.